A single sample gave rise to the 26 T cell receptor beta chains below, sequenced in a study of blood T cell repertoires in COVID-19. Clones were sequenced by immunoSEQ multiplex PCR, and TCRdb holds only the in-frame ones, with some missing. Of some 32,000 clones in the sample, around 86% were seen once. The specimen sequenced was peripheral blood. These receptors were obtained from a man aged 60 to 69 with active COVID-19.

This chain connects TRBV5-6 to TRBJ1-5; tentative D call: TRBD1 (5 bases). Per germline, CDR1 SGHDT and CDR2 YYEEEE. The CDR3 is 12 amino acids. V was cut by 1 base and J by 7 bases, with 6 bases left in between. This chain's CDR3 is CASSLWGQPQHF. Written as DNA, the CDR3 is TGTGCCAGCAGCTTGTGGGGCCAGCCCCAGCATTTT.

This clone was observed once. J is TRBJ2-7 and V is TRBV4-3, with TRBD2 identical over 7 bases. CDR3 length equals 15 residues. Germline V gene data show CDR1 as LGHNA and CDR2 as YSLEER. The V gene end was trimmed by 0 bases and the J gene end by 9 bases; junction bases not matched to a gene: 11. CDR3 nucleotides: TGCGCCAGCAGCCAAGACCTCTCACGGGCTAGCGGGCAGTACTTC. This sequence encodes CASSQDLSRASGQYF.

CDR3: CASSPDRAGSGTQYF. The CDR3 coding sequence is TGTGCCAGCAGCCCCGACAGGGCGGGATCAGGGACCCAGTACTTC. V gene TRBV7-3 combines with J gene TRBJ2-5; tentative D call: TRBD1 (7 bases). Germline CDR1 is SGHTA and CDR2 is FQGTGA. The CDR3 extends over 15 amino acids. Trimming pared 5 bases from V and 7 bases from J, leaving 20 bases between.

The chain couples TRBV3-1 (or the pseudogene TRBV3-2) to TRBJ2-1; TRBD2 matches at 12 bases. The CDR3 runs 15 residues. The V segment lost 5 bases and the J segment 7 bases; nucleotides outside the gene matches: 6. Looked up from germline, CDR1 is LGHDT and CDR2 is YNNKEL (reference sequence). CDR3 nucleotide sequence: TGTGCCAGCAGCTCTGCCGGACTAGCGGGGAATGAGCAGTTCTTC. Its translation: CASSSAGLAGNEQFF.

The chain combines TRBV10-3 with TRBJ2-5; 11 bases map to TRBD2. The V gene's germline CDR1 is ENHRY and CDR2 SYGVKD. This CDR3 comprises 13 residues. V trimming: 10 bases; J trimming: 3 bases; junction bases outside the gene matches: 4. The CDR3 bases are TGTGCCACCACTAGCGGGAGTAAAGAGACCCAGTACTTC. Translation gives CATTSGSKETQYF.

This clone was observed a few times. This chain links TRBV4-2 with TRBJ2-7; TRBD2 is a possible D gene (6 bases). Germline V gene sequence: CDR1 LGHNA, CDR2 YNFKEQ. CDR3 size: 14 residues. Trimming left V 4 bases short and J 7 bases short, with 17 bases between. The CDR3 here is CASSREVLGGEQYF. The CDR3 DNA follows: TGTGCCAGCAGCCGCGAAGTGCTGGGAGGTGAGCAGTACTTC.

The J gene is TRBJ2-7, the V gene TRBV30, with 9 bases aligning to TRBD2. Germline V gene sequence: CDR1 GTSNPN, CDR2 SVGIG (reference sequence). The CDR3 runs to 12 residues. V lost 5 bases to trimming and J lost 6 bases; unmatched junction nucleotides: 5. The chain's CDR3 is CAWRSGRLEQYF. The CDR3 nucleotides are TGTGCCTGGCGCAGCGGGAGGCTCGAGCAGTACTTC.

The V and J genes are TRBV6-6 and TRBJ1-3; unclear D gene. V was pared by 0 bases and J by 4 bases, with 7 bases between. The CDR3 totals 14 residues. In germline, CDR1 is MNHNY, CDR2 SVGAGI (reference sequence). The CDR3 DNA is TGTGCCAGCAGTTACTCCTTTTCCGGAAACACCATATATTTT. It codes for CASSYSFSGNTIYF.

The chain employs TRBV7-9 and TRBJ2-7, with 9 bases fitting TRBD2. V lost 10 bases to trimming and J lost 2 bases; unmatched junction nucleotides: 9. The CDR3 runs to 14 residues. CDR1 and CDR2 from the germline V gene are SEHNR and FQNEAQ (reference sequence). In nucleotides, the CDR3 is TGTGCCACAAAGTCTAGCGGGACCCCCTACGAGCAGTACTTC. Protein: CATKSSGTPYEQYF.

The chain's CDR3 is CASSQDWAGEREQYF. CDR3 bases: TGTGCCAGCAGCCAAGATTGGGCAGGGGAACGCGAGCAGTACTTC. The rearrangement joins TRBV3-1 (or the pseudogene TRBV3-2) to TRBJ2-7; maybe TRBD1 (6 bases). Trimming pared 0 bases from V and 6 bases from J, leaving 15 bases between. The germline gives CDR1 LGHDT, CDR2 YNNKEL (reference sequence). The CDR3 runs to 15 residues.

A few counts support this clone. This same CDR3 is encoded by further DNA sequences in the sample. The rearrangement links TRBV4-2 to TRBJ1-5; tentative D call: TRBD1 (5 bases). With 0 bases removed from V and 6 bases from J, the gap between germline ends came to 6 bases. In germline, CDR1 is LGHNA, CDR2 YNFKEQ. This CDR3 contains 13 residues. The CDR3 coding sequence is TGTGCCAGCAGCCAAGATAGGGGTCAGCCCCAGCATTTT. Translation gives CASSQDRGQPQHF.

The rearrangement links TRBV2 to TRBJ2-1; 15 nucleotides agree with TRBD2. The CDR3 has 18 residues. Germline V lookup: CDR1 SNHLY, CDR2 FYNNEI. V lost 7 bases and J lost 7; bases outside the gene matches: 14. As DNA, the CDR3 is TGTGCCAGCAAAACGGGACTAGCGGGAGGAAGTCTGGGGAATGAGCAGTTCTTC. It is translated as CASKTGLAGGSLGNEQFF.

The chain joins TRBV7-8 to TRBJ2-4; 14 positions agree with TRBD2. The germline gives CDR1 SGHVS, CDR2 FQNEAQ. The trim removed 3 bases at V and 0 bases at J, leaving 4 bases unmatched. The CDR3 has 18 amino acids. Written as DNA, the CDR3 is TGTGCCAGCAGCTTCGGACTAGCGGGGGGATTAGCCAAAAACATTCAGTACTTC. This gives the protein CASSFGLAGGLAKNIQYF.

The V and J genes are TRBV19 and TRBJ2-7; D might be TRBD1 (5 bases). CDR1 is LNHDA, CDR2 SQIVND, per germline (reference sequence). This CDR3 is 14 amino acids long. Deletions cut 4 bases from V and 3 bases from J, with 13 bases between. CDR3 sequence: CASSKLTDSYEQYF. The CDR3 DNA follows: TGTGCCAGTAGTAAACTCACCGACAGCTACGAGCAGTACTTC. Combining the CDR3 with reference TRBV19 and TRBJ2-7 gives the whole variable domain DGGITQSPKYLFRKEGQNVTLSCEQNLNHDAMYWYRQDPGQGLRLIYYSQIVNDFQKGDIAEGYSVSREKKESFPLTVTSAQKNPTAFYLCASSKLTDSYEQYFGPGTRLTVT.

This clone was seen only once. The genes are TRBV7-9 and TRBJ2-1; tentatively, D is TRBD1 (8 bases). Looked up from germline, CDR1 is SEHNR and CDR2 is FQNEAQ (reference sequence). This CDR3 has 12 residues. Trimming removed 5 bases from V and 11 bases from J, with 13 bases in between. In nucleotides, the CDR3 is TGTGCCAGCAGCCCACAGGGGGGGAAGCAGTTCTTC. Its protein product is CASSPQGGKQFF.

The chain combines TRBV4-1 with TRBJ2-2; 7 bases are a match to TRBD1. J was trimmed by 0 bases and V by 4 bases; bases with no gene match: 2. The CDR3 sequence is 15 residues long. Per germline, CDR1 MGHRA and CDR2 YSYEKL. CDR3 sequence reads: CASSRDSPNTGELFF. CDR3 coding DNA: TGCGCCAGCAGCCGGGACAGCCCGAACACCGGGGAGCTGTTTTTT.

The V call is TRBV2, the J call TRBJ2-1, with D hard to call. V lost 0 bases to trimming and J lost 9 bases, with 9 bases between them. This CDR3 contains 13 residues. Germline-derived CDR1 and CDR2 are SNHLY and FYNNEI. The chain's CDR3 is CASSEALTGEQFF. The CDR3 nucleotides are TGTGCCAGCAGTGAAGCACTTACGGGTGAGCAGTTCTTC.

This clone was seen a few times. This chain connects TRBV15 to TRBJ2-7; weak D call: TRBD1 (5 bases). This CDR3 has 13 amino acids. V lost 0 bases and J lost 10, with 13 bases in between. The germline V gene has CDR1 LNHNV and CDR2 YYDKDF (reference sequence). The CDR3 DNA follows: TGTGCCACCAGCAGAGATTTCAGGGCAGAACAGTACTTC. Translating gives CATSRDFRAEQYF.

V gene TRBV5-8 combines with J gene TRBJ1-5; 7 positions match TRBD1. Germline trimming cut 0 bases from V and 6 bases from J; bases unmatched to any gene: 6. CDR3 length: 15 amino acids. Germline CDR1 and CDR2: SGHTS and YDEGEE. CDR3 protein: CASSLDPGGGQPQHF. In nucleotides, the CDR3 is TGTGCCAGCAGCTTGGATCCAGGGGGAGGTCAGCCCCAGCATTTT. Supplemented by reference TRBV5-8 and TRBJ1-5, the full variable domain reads EAGVTQSPTHLIKTRGQQATLRCSPISGHTSVYWYQQALGLGLQFLLWYDEGEERNRGNFPPRFSGRQFPNYSSELNVNALELEDSALYLCASSLDPGGGQPQHFGDGTRLSIL.

The CDR3 DNA reads as TGCGCCAGCAGCTTGGCTTCTTACACCGGGGAGCTGTTTTTT. Translation gives CASSLASYTGELFF. This rearrangement joins TRBV5-1 to TRBJ2-2; D gene unclear. This CDR3 is built from 14 residues. Trimming took 0 bases from V and 3 from J, leaving 6 bases between them. Germline CDR1 reads SGHRS; CDR2 reads YFSETQ.

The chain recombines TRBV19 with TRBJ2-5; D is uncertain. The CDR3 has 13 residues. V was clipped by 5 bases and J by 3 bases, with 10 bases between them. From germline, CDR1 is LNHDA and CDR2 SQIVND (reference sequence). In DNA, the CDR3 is TGTGCCAGTAGTGTGGCAGATGAAGAGACCCAGTACTTC. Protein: CASSVADEETQYF. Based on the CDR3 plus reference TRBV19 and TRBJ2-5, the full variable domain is DGGITQSPKYLFRKEGQNVTLSCEQNLNHDAMYWYRQDPGQGLRLIYYSQIVNDFQKGDIAEGYSVSREKKESFPLTVTSAQKNPTAFYLCASSVADEETQYFGPGTRLLVL.

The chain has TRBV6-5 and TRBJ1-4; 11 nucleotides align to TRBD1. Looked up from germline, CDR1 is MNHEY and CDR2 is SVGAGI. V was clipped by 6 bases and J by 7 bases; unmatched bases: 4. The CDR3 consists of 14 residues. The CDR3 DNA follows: TGTGCCAGCAGGGGACAGGGGGGCGTTGAAAAACTGTTTTTT. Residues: CASRGQGGVEKLFF.

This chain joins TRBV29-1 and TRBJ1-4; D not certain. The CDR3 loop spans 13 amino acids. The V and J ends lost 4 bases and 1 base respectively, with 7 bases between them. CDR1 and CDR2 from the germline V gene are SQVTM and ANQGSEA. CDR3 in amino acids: CSVAFGTNEKLFF. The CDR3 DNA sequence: TGCAGCGTTGCTTTCGGAACTAATGAAAAACTGTTTTTT.

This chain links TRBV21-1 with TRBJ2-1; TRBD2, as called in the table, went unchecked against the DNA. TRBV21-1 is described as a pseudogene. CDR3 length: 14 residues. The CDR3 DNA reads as TGTGCCAGCAGCCCCCCCCCGGGTCCAAGTGAGCAGTTCTTC. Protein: CASSPPPGPSEQFF.

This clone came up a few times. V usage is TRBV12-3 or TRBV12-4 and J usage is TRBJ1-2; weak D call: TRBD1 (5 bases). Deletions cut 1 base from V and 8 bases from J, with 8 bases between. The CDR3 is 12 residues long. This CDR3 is CASSLGGVGYTF. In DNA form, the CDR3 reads TGTGCCAGCAGTTTAGGGGGCGTGGGCTACACCTTC.

The CDR3 reads CASSLQGDTEAFF. The CDR3 coding sequence is TGTGCCAGCAGCTTACAAGGAGACACTGAAGCTTTCTTT. This chain uses TRBV5-8 with TRBJ1-1; D is ambiguous. The CDR3 loop spans 13 amino acids. V lost 2 bases, J lost 3 bases, and 8 bases lay in between. Germline assignment: CDR1 SGHTS and CDR2 YDEGEE.